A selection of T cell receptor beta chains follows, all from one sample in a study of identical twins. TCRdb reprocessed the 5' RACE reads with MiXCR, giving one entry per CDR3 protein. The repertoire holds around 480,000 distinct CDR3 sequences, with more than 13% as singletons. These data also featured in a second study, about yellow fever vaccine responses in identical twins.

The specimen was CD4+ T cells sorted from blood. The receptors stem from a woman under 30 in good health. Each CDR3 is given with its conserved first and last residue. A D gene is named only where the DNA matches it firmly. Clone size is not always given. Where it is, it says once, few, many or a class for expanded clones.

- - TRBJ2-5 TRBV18 TGTGCCAGCTCAACCGGGCAGGGGTACCAAGAGACCCAGTACTTC CASSTGQGYQETQYF
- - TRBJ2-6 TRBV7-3 TGTGCCAGCAGCCCCCAGGGATTCTCCGGGGCCAACGTCCTGACTTTC CASSPQGFSGANVLTF
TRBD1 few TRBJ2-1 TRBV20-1 TGCAGTGCGTACGCCGGGACAGAATCCTACAATGAGCAGTTCTTC CSAYAGTESYNEQFF
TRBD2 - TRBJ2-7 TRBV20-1 TGCAGTGCTACCCCCTCTAGCGGGAGGTCCTACGAGCAGTACTTC CSATPSSGRSYEQYF
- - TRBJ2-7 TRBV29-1 TGCAGCGTTGAAGATCAACGGGGCGACTACGAGCAGTACTTC CSVEDQRGDYEQYF
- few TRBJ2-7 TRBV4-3 TGCGCCAGCAGCCAACTCCTCTCCCCTGGTTACGAGCAGTACTTC CASSQLLSPGYEQYF
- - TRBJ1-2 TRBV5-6 TGTGCCAGCAGCTTGGGGGGGCCCAGAACGAACTATGGCTACACCTTC CASSLGGPRTNYGYTF
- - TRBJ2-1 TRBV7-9 TGTGCCAGCAGCTTGGGCCAACAGGGCAATGAGCAGTTCTTC CASSLGQQGNEQFF
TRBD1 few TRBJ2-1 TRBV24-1 TGTGCCACCAGTGACTATCGAGACAGGGGATTGGGGAAGTTCTTC CATSDYRDRGLGKFF
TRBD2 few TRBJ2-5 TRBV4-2 TGTGCCAGCAGCCAACTAATAGCGGGAGGTTCAGAGACCCAGTACTTC CASSQLIAGGSETQYF
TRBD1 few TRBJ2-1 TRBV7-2 TGTGCCAGCAGACCGGGACAGGCGGGCAATGAGCAGTTCTTC CASRPGQAGNEQFF
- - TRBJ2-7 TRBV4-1 TGCGCCAGCAGCCAAGATAGGACCCTCTCCGAGCAGTACTTC CASSQDRTLSEQYF
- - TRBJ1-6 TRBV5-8 TGTGCCAGCAGCTTGACAGTATATAATTCACCCCTCCACTTT CASSLTVYNSPLHF
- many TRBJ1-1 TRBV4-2 TGTGCCAGCAGCCAAGACCCAGGGTTGGGTTGGACTGAAGCTTTCTTT CASSQDPGLGWTEAFF
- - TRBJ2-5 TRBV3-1 TGTGCCAGCAGCCAAGAGGGTATGGGGGTTGCAATGTACTTC CASSQEGMGVAMYF
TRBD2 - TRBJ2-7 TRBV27 TGTGCCAGCAGTTTAGGCGGGGGGGCGTTCCACGAGCAGTACTTC CASSLGGGAFHEQYF
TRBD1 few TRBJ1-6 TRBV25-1 TGTGCCAGCAGTGAATCAACAGGGGCGGCTTCACCCCTCCACTTT CASSESTGAASPLHF
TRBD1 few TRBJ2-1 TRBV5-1 TGCGCCAGCAGCCTCACCCCAGGGGGAGTTGGCAATGAGCAGTTCTTC CASSLTPGGVGNEQFF
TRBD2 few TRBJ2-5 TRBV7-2 TGTGCCAGCGCCCCTATGGCGGGAGGGGAGACCCAGTACTTC CASAPMAGGETQYF
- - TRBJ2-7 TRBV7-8 TGTGCCAGCAGTTTCCCTCTCAGGGAGCGGCACTCCTACGAGCAGTACTTC CASSFPLRERHSYEQYF
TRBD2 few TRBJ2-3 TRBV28 TGTGCCAGCAGTCTACCTGGGGGGGGGACAGATACGCAGTATTTT CASSLPGGGTDTQYF
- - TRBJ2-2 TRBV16 TGTGCCAGCAGCCATGGCGGGGAGCTGTTTTTT CASSHGGELFF
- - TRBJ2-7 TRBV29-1 TGCAGCGTGGACACGGGCCTGACCTACGAGCAGTACTTC CSVDTGLTYEQYF
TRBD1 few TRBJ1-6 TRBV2 TGTGCCAGCAGTGTTTCAGGGGGTAATTCACCCCTCCACTTT CASSVSGGNSPLHF
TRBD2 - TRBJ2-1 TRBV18 TGTGCCAGCTCACTAGCCCGAAGACTAGCGGATTCCTACAATGAGCAGTTCTTC CASSLARRLADSYNEQFF
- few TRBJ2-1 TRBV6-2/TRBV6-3 TGTGCCAGCACCCCGGGCGGGAAGTCGTACAATGAGCAGTTCTTC CASTPGGKSYNEQFF
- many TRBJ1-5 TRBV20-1 TGCAGTGCTAGAGAAAGGGGGCCCCAGCATTTT CSARERGPQHF
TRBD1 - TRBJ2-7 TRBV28 TGTGCCAGCAGCGCTGGGGGGACAGGGGGCTACGAGCAGTACTTC CASSAGGTGGYEQYF
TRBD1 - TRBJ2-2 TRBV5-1 TGCGCCAGCAGCACCGGGACAGGACATAACACCGGGGAGCTGTTTTTT CASSTGTGHNTGELFF
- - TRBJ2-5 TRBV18 TGTGCCAGCTCACCGGTGGCAGGAGAGCAAGAGACCCAGTACTTC CASSPVAGEQETQYF
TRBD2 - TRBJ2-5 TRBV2 TGTGCCAGCAGTGAGAGTAGCGGGAGGGGTGAGACCCAGTACTTC CASSESSGRGETQYF
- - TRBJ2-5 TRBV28 TGTGCCACATCGATGGGGGACGAGACCCAGTACTTC CATSMGDETQYF
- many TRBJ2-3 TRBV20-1 TGCAGTGCTAGGAGTGAAGATACGCAGTATTTT CSARSEDTQYF
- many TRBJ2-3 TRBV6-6 TGTGCCAGCAGCAAATTTACAGGGCAGACAGATACGCAGTATTTT CASSKFTGQTDTQYF
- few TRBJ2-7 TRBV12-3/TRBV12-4 TGTGCCAGCAGTTTTCGGCAGGCTATACATACCTACGAGCAGTACTTC CASSFRQAIHTYEQYF
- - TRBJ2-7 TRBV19 TGTGCCAGTAGTATAGGAACGGGAGTCCGCCCCTACGAGCAGTACTTC CASSIGTGVRPYEQYF
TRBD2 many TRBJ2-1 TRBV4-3 TGCGCCAGCAGTTACTCACTAGCGGGAGATTTCAATGAGCAGTTCTTC CASSYSLAGDFNEQFF
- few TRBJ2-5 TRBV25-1 TGTGCCAGCAGTCCCCAAGACAGGCTCATTGGGCAAGAGACCCAGTACTTC CASSPQDRLIGQETQYF
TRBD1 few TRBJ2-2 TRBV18 TGTGCCAGCTCACCCCTCGGGACAGCCGGGGAGCTGTTTTTT CASSPLGTAGELFF
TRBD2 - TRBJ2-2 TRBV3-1 TGTGCCAGCAGCAATCCGGGACTAGCGGGAAGCACCGGGGAGCTGTTTTTT CASSNPGLAGSTGELFF
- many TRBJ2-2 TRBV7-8 TGTGCCAGCAGCCGAGCGTCCACCGGGGAGCTGTTTTTT CASSRASTGELFF
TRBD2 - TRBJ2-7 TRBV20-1 TGCAGTGCTAGAGCGGGGGGGCCCTACGAGCAGTACTTC CSARAGGPYEQYF
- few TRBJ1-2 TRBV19 TGTGCCAGTAAAGGGTTGTATGGCTACACCTTC CASKGLYGYTF
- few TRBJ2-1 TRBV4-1 TGCGCCAGCAGCCCCATTGGGGGGGCGTTCAATGAGCAGTTCTTC CASSPIGGAFNEQFF
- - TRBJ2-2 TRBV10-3 TGTGCCATCAATGGACCGTCCGACACCGGGGAGCTGTTTTTT CAINGPSDTGELFF
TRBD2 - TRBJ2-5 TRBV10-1 TGCGCCAGCAGTGAGAGCCTAGCGGGAGGGATTGAGACCCAGTACTTC CASSESLAGGIETQYF
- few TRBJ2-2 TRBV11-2 TGTGCCAGCAGCCCCCAGGACAAACCCGGGGAGCTGTTTTTT CASSPQDKPGELFF
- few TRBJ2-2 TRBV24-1 TGTGCCACCAGTGATTGGAGCAAAGGGAGCACCGGGGAGCTGTTTTTT CATSDWSKGSTGELFF
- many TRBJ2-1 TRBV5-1 TGCGCCAGCAGCTTGTCGGCTATGGCCTTGGGCAATGAGCAGTTCTTC CASSLSAMALGNEQFF
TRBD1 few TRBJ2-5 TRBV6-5 TGTGCCAGCAGTTACGGGCTGAGGGACAGGGAAGAGACCCAGTACTTC CASSYGLRDREETQYF
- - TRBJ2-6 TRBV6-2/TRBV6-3 TGTGCCAGCAGTTCCCGACTAGCTGGGGCCAACGTCCTGACTTTC CASSSRLAGANVLTF
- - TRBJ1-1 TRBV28 TGTGCCAGCAGGACCCCGGGGCAGGGCACTGAAGCTTTCTTT CASRTPGQGTEAFF
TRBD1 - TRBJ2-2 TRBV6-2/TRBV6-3 TGTGCCAGCAGTTACGGTACAGGGGGCGCGGGGAGCGGAGGCACCGGGGAGCTGTTTTTT CASSYGTGGAGSGGTGELFF
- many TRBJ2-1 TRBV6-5 TGTGCCAGCAGTTACTCTCGGACGGGCTCCTACAATGAGCAGTTCTTC CASSYSRTGSYNEQFF
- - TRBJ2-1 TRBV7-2 TGTGCCAGCAGCTTAGGGTTTCTAGGGCAGTTCTTC CASSLGFLGQFF
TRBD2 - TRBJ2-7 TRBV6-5 TGTGCCAGCAGTTACTCGTCGGGACTAGCGGGGCTTTACGAGCAGTACTTC CASSYSSGLAGLYEQYF
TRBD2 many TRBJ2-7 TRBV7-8 TGTGCCAGCAGCTTACTGACTAGCGGGGGGGCGGAACAGTACTTC CASSLLTSGGAEQYF